The TCR beta chain described here comes from a study of T cell responses to AZD1222 COVID-19 vaccine. In the study overall: Pooled samples include second doses given at about 4 or 12 weeks. Overall study findings and caveats: Donors in the cohort were predominantly white British and more often female, and clonal diversity was possibly underestimated. Seropositive AZD1222 recipients at baseline numbered only five or six.

This table comes from immunoSEQ multiplex PCR, and its TCRdb copy is limited to in-frame clones, with some not included. The data show 130,000 to 150,000 clones, with more than 75% seen just once and 5% held by the top ten. For this clone: The antigen is undetermined.

This CDR3 contains 13 residues. J lost 4 bases, V lost 9 bases, and 7 bases had no gene match. Germline V lookup: CDR1 MNHEY, CDR2 SMNVEV (reference sequence). The chain combines TRBV27 with TRBJ2-7, with 9 nucleotides matching TRBD2. Sequenced here: peripheral blood, sampled on day 0 of AZD1222 vaccination. This receptor was taken from an adult in good health. The CDR3 nucleotides are TGTGCCAGTTCTAGCGGGATTGGATACGAGCAGTACTTC. Protein: CASSSGIGYEQYF.